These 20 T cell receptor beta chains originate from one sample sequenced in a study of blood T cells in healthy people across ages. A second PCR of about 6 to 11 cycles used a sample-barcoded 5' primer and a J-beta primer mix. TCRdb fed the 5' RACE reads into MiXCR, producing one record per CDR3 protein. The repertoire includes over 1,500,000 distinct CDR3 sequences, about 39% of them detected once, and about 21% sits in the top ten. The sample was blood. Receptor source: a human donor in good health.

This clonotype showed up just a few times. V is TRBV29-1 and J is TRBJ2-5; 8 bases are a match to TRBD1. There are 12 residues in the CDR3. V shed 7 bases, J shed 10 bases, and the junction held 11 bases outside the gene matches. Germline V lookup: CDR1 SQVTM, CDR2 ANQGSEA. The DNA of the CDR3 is TGCAGCGCAAGGACAGGGTTTGGGGGCCAGTACTTC. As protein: CSARTGFGGQYF.

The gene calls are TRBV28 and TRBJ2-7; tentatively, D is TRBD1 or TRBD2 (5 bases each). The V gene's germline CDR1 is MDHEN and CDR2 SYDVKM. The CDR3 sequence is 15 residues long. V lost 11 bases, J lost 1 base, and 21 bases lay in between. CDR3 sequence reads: CACTQPGDRSYEQYF. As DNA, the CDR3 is TGTGCCTGCACCCAGCCCGGGGACCGTTCCTACGAGCAGTACTTC.

CDR3 protein: CAISESKPRELAPLHF. In DNA, the CDR3 is TGTGCCATCAGTGAGTCGAAACCCAGGGAGCTAGCACCCCTCCACTTT. This chain connects TRBV10-3 to TRBJ1-6; perhaps TRBD1 as D (5 bases). This CDR3 has 16 amino acids. Trimming removed 0 bases from V and 11 bases from J, with 17 bases in between. Germline loops: CDR1 ENHRY, CDR2 SYGVKD.

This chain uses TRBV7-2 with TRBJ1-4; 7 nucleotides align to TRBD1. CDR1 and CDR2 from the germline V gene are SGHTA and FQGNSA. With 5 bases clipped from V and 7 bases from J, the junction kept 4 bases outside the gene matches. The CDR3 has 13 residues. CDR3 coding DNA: TGTGCCAGCAGCCTCAGGGGGACTGAAAAACTGTTTTTT. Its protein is CASSLRGTEKLFF. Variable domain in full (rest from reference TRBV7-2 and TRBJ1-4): GAGVSQSPSNKVTEKGKDVELRCDPISGHTALYWYRQSLGQGLEFLIYFQGNSAPDKSGLPSDRFSAERTGGSVSTLTIQRTQQEDSAVYLCASSLRGTEKLFFGSGTQLSVL.

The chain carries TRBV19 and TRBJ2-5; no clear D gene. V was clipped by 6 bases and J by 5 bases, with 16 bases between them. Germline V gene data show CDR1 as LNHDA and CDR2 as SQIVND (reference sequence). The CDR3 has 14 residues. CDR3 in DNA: TGTGCCAGTAGGGACGACGGGTCTGGGGAGACCCAGTACTTC. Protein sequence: CASRDDGSGETQYF.

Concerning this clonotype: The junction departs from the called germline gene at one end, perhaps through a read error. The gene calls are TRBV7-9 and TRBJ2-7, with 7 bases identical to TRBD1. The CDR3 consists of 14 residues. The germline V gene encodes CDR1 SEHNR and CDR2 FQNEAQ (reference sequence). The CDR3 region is CASSPATGKDEQYF. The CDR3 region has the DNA TGCGCCAGCAGCCCAGCGACAGGGAAGGACGAGCAGTACTTC.

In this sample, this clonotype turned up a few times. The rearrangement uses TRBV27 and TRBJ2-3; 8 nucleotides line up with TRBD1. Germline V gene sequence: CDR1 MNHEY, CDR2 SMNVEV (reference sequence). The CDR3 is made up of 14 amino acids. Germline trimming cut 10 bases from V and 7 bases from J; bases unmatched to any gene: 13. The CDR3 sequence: CANSGQGIVYTQYF. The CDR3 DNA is TGTGCCAACTCCGGACAGGGTATCGTGTATACGCAGTATTTT.

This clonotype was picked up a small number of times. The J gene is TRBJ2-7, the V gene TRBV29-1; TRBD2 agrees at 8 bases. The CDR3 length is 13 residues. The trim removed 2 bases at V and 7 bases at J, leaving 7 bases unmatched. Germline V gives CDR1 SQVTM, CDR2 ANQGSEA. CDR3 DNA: TGCAGCGTTGAATCCAGCGGGGGCATTGAGCAGTACTTC. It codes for CSVESSGGIEQYF.

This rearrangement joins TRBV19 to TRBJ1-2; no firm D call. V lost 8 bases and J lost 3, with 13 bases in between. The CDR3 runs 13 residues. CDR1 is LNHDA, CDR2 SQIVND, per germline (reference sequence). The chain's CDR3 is CASRTLRDYGYTF. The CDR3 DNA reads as TGTGCCAGTCGGACTCTGAGGGACTATGGCTACACCTTC.

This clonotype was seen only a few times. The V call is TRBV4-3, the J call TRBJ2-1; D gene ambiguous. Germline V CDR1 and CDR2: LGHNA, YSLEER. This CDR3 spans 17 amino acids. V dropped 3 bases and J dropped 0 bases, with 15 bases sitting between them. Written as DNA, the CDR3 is TGCGCCAGCAGCCAGGATCTCCAAGCGAGCTCCTACAATGAGCAGTTCTTC. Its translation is CASSQDLQASSYNEQFF.

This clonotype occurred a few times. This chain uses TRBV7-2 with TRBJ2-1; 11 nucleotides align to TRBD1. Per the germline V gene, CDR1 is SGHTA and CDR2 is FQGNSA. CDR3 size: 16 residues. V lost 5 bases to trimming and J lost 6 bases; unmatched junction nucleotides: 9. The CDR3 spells CASSLPGTGGFNEQFF. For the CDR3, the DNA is TGTGCCAGCAGCCTACCCGGGACAGGGGGTTTCAATGAGCAGTTCTTC.

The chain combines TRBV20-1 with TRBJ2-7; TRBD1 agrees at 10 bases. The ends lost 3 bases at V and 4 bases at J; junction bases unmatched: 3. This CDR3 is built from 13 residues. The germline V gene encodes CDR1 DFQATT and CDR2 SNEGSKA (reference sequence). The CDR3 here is CSARGQGMYEQYF. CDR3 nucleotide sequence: TGCAGTGCTAGGGGACAGGGGATGTACGAGCAGTACTTC.

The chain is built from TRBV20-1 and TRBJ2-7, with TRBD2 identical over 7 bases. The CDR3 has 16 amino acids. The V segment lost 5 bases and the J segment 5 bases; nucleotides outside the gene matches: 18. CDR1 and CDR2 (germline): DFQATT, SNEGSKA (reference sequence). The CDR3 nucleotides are TGCAGTGCTTACAATTTTGTAGGGAGGGCTGGTAACGAGCAGTACTTC. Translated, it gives CSAYNFVGRAGNEQYF.

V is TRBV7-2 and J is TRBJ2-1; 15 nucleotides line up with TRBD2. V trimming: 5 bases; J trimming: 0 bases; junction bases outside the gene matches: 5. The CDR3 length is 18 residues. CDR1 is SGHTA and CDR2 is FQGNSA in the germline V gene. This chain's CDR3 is CASSRGLAGGISYNEQFF. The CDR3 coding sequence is TGTGCCAGCAGCCGTGGACTAGCGGGGGGGATCTCCTACAATGAGCAGTTCTTC.

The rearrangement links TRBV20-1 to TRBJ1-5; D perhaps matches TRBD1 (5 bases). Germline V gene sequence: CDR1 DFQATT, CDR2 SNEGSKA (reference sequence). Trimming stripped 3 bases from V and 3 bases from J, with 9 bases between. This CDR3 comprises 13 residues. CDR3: CSASSDNNQPQHF. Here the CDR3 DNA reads TGCAGTGCTAGTTCGGACAACAATCAGCCCCAGCATTTT.

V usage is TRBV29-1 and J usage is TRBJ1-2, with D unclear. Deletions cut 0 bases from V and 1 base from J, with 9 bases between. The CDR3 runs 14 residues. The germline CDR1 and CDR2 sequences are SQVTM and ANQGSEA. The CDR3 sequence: CSVEDLYSNYGYTF. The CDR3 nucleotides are TGCAGCGTTGAAGATCTGTACAGTAACTATGGCTACACCTTC.

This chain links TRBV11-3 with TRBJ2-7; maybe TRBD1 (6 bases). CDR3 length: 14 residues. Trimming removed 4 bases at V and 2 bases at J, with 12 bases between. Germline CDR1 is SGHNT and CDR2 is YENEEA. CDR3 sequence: CASSSYRDTYEQYF. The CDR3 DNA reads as TGTGCCAGCAGCTCTTACAGGGATACCTACGAGCAGTACTTC.

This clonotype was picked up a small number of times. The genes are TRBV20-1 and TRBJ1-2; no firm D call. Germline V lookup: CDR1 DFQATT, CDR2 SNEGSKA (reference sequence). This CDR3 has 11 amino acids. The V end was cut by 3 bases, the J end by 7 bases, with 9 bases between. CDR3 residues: CSASSPGGYTF. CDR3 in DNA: TGCAGTGCTAGTTCCCCCGGTGGCTACACCTTC.

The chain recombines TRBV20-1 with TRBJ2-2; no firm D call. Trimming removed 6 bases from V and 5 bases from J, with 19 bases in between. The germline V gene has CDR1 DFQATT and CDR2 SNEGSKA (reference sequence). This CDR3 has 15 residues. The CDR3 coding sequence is TGCAGTGCCGAAAACCCCGGTCGTGGTACCGGGGAGCTGTTTTTT. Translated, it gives CSAENPGRGTGELFF.

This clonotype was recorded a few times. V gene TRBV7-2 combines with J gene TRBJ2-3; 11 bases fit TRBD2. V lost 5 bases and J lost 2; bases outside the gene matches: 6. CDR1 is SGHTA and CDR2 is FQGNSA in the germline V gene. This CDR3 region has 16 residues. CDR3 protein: CASSPRLAGITDTQYF. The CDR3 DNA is TGTGCCAGCAGCCCTAGACTAGCGGGAATCACAGATACGCAGTATTTT.